This passage covers 22 T cell receptor beta chains from one sample sequenced in a study of beta chain features in type 1 diabetes. The study's findings and limits: Moderately but significantly shorter TCRB CDR3s were found in Type 1 diabetes patients in all four CD4+ subsets.

Their antigens remain unidentified. The study reverse transcribed the entire isolated RNA, so it sequenced expressed TCRB transcripts. This table comes from immunoSEQ multiplex PCR, and its TCRdb copy is limited to in-frame clones, with some not included. Among fewer than 110,000 clones, around 30% were seen once, and the ten largest hold 0.53%. Sample: central memory CD4+ T cells from blood. The receptors shown here come from a woman aged 18-30 years with type 1 diabetes.

This clone has only a few counts. The genes are TRBV29-1 and TRBJ2-5, with 8 bases fitting TRBD1. The CDR3 covers 12 residues. The V and J ends lost 5 bases and 5 bases, in that order; junction bases with no gene match: 4. CDR1 is SQVTM and CDR2 is ANQGSEA in the germline V gene. CDR3 coding DNA: TGCAGCGTTAGACAGGGGAGGGAGACCCAGTACTTC. Protein: CSVRQGRETQYF.

V usage is TRBV7-6 and J usage is TRBJ1-4, with TRBD1 as a possible D gene (5 bases). The CDR3 is made up of 18 amino acids. V shed 3 bases and J shed 0 bases, with 17 bases lying between them. In germline, CDR1 is SGHVS, CDR2 FNYEAQ. The CDR3 DNA follows: TGTGCCAGCAGCTTTAATCCCCCGACAGACTCAACTAATGAAAAACTGTTTTTT. Amino acid sequence: CASSFNPPTDSTNEKLFF.

This chain links TRBV2 with TRBJ2-2; D unresolved. From germline, CDR1 is SNHLY and CDR2 FYNNEI. The CDR3 has 11 amino acids. V was trimmed by 4 bases and J by 7 bases, leaving 4 bases between them. For the CDR3, the DNA is TGTGCCAGCAGTGTAAACGGGGAGCTGTTTTTT. Protein product: CASSVNGELFF.

This clone was found once. The rearrangement uses TRBV5-4 and TRBJ2-1; TRBD2 matches 10 bases. Germline values: CDR1 SGHNT, CDR2 YYREEE (reference sequence). The J segment lost 8 bases and the V segment lost 9 bases, leaving 11 bases of the junction unmatched. This CDR3 region has 14 residues. The CDR3 sequence is CANRSGRARDEQFF. In DNA, the CDR3 is TGTGCCAACAGAAGCGGGAGGGCTAGGGATGAGCAGTTCTTC.

The rearrangement links TRBV9 to TRBJ2-7, with 14 bases identical to TRBD2. The ends lost 5 bases at V and 6 bases at J; junction bases unmatched: 10. This CDR3 is built from 16 residues. Germline V gene data show CDR1 as SGDLS and CDR2 as YYNGEE. The CDR3 nucleotides are TGTGCCAGCAGTGCCGGACTAGCGGGAGGTGAAGGCGAGCAGTACTTC. As protein: CASSAGLAGGEGEQYF.

This rearrangement joins TRBV30 to TRBJ1-4, with TRBD1 matching 7 bases. Germline lookup yields CDR1 GTSNPN and CDR2 SVGIG (reference sequence). This CDR3 region has 13 residues. V dropped 7 bases and J dropped 4; count of bases not matched to a gene: 6. DNA for the CDR3: TGTGCCTCCACACAGGGGAATAATGAAAAACTGTTTTTT. Its protein is CASTQGNNEKLFF.

The chain joins TRBV18 to TRBJ1-1, with 7 bases aligning to TRBD1. From germline, CDR1 is KGHSH and CDR2 LQKENI. V was clipped by 3 bases and J by 0 bases; unmatched bases: 4. This CDR3 contains 15 residues. Here the CDR3 reads CASSPRGLMNTEAFF. The CDR3 nucleotides read TGTGCCAGCTCACCTAGGGGGCTTATGAACACTGAAGCTTTCTTT.

The gene calls are TRBV2 and TRBJ2-7, with D possibly matching TRBD1 (5 bases). Per the germline V gene, CDR1 is SNHLY and CDR2 is FYNNEI. This CDR3 region has 14 residues. V dropped 5 bases and J dropped 0 bases, with 11 bases sitting between them. The CDR3 DNA sequence: TGTGCCAGCAGTTCTCTAGGGGACTCCTACGAGCAGTACTTC. Translation gives CASSSLGDSYEQYF. Full variable domain (missing parts from reference TRBV2 and TRBJ2-7): EPEVTQTPSHQVTQMGQEVILRCVPISNHLYFYWYRQILGQKVEFLVSFYNNEISEKSEIFDDQFSVERPDGSNFTLKIRSTKLEDSAMYFCASSSLGDSYEQYFGPGTRLTVT.

This clone was observed a handful of times. The chain is built from TRBV19 and TRBJ2-2, with 13 bases aligning to TRBD2. Looked up from germline, CDR1 is LNHDA and CDR2 is SQIVND (reference sequence). The CDR3 consists of 17 residues. V lost 6 bases to trimming and J lost 4 bases; unmatched junction nucleotides: 8. The CDR3 here is CASRRSRTSGSTGELFF. CDR3 coding DNA: TGTGCCAGTAGACGTTCCCGGACTAGCGGGAGCACCGGGGAGCTGTTTTTT.

The chain couples TRBV28 to TRBJ1-2; TRBD1 is a possible D gene (5 bases). V gave up 2 bases and J gave up 5 bases, with 12 bases separating them. From germline, CDR1 is MDHEN and CDR2 SYDVKM. The CDR3 extends over 14 amino acids. The CDR3 DNA sequence: TGTGCCAGCAGTTTACCGGGGGTGGTATATGGCTACACCTTC. Its translation: CASSLPGVVYGYTF.

This rearrangement joins TRBV29-1 to TRBJ1-1; the D gene is possibly TRBD1 (6 bases). Germline V CDR1 and CDR2: SQVTM, ANQGSEA. There are 13 residues in the CDR3. Trimming pared 7 bases from V and 1 base from J, leaving 13 bases between. The DNA for the CDR3 is TGCAGCGCTTTAGAACAGGGGAACACTGAAGCTTTCTTT. It encodes CSALEQGNTEAFF. Full variable domain (outside the CDR3, taken from reference TRBV29-1 and TRBJ1-1): SAVISQKPSRDICQRGTSLTIQCQVDSQVTMMFWYRQQPGQSLTLIATANQGSEATYESGFVIDKFPISRPNLTFSTLTVSNMSPEDSSIYLCSALEQGNTEAFFGQGTRLTVV.

V usage is TRBV10-3 and J usage is TRBJ2-7, with 9 nucleotides matching TRBD1. From germline, CDR1 is ENHRY and CDR2 SYGVKD. The CDR3 is 14 residues long. Unmatched junction bases numbered 12, after V lost 10 bases and J lost 5 bases. CDR3 DNA sequence: TGTGCCACCGTACCGGGACAGGGTAGGAACGAGCAGTACTTC. This sequence encodes CATVPGQGRNEQYF.

This chain connects TRBV7-9 to TRBJ2-5; D is possibly TRBD2 (6 bases). Trimming stripped 7 bases from V and 2 bases from J, with 17 bases between. Germline values: CDR1 SEHNR, CDR2 FQNEAQ (reference sequence). The CDR3 has 15 amino acids. The CDR3 nucleotides read TGTGCCAGCATCACCTTCGGGGACTCACAAGAGACCCAGTACTTC. Translation gives CASITFGDSQETQYF.

In this sample, this clone turned up a few times. The CDR3 nucleotides read TGCGCCAGCAGCCCCGGGCTAGCGGGGAACAATGAGCAGTTCTTC. Protein product: CASSPGLAGNNEQFF. V gene TRBV5-1 combines with J gene TRBJ2-1; 9 positions agree with TRBD2. J was trimmed by 5 bases and V by 4 bases; bases with no gene match: 7. The CDR3 is 15 residues long. Germline V lookup: CDR1 SGHRS, CDR2 YFSETQ.

This chain connects TRBV5-6 to TRBJ2-3, with D tentatively TRBD2 (5 bases). Between the trimmed V and J ends, which lost 4 bases and 0 bases, there was a span of 12 bases. CDR3 length: 15 residues. Germline-derived CDR1 and CDR2 are SGHDT and YYEEEE. CDR3 in DNA: TGTGCCAGCAGCCGTTGGACTGTCAGCACAGATACGCAGTATTTT. This sequence encodes CASSRWTVSTDTQYF.

This clone has more than one count but fewer than ten. The chain couples TRBV12-2 to TRBJ1-1. TRBV12-2 is noted as a pseudogene. The CDR3 has 11 residues. The CDR3 here is CASRPDTEAFF. The CDR3 nucleotides read TGTGCAAGTCGGCCGGACACTGAAGCTTTCTTT.

The gene calls are TRBV7-2 and TRBJ2-2, with D possibly matching TRBD2 (6 bases). Germline V gene data show CDR1 as SGHTA and CDR2 as FQGNSA. Trimming removed 6 bases at V and 4 bases at J, with 21 bases between. CDR3 length: 17 amino acids. CDR3 DNA sequence: TGTGCCAGCAGGGGGGTGGGACGGGAGTTGCTCACCGGGGAGCTGTTTTTT. This sequence encodes CASRGVGRELLTGELFF.

This clone came up a few times. Here the CDR3 reads CASSFLAGVGNEQFF. In DNA, the CDR3 is TGCGCCAGCAGCTTCCTAGCGGGAGTGGGCAATGAGCAGTTCTTC. The chain employs TRBV5-1 and TRBJ2-1, with 10 bases that match TRBD2. The V and J ends lost 2 bases and 6 bases, in that order; junction bases with no gene match: 5. This CDR3 is 15 amino acids long. Germline V gene sequence: CDR1 SGHRS, CDR2 YFSETQ.

V usage is TRBV30 and J usage is TRBJ1-2, with 8 bases that match TRBD1. V was pared by 3 bases and J by 5 bases, with 8 bases of the junction left unmatched. The CDR3 runs 14 residues. The germline V gene has CDR1 GTSNPN and CDR2 SVGIG (reference sequence). CDR3 amino acids: CAWRGDRGLYGYTF. In nucleotides, the CDR3 is TGTGCCTGGAGGGGCGACAGGGGTTTATATGGCTACACCTTC. Together with reference TRBV30 and TRBJ1-2, the CDR3 gives the full variable domain: SQTIHQWPATLVQPVGSPLSLECTVEGTSNPNLYWYRQAAGRGLQLLFYSVGIGQISSEVPQNLSASRPQDRQFILSSKKLLLSDSGFYLCAWRGDRGLYGYTFGSGTRLTVV.

This clone was picked up a small number of times. The chain couples TRBV27 to TRBJ2-5; TRBD1 matches 9 bases. The junction had 4 bases not matched to a gene; V was cut back by 6 bases and J by 5 bases. The CDR3 extends over 13 amino acids. Germline V gives CDR1 MNHEY, CDR2 SMNVEV (reference sequence). The CDR3 loop reads CASSWGQGETQYF. As DNA, the CDR3 is TGTGCCAGCAGCTGGGGACAGGGTGAGACCCAGTACTTC.

The chain recombines TRBV19 with TRBJ2-2, with a tentative D call TRBD1 (8 bases). The CDR3 runs 15 residues. CDR1 is LNHDA and CDR2 is SQIVND in the germline V gene (reference sequence). V dropped 6 bases and J dropped 9 bases, with 20 bases sitting between them. As DNA, the CDR3 is TGTGCCAGTAGAATCACAGGGGGGGACGGTCGGGAGCTGTTTTTT. Residues: CASRITGGDGRELFF.

This clone was picked up a small number of times. The chain is built from TRBV5-1 and TRBJ2-1; 11 positions agree with TRBD2. The CDR3 consists of 15 residues. Germline V lookup: CDR1 SGHRS, CDR2 YFSETQ. Losses at the gene ends were 2 bases for V and 5 bases for J; bases not matched to a gene: 3. CDR3 DNA sequence: TGCGCCAGCAGCTTTAGCGGGAGGGGTGACAATGAGCAGTTCTTC. It is translated as CASSFSGRGDNEQFF.